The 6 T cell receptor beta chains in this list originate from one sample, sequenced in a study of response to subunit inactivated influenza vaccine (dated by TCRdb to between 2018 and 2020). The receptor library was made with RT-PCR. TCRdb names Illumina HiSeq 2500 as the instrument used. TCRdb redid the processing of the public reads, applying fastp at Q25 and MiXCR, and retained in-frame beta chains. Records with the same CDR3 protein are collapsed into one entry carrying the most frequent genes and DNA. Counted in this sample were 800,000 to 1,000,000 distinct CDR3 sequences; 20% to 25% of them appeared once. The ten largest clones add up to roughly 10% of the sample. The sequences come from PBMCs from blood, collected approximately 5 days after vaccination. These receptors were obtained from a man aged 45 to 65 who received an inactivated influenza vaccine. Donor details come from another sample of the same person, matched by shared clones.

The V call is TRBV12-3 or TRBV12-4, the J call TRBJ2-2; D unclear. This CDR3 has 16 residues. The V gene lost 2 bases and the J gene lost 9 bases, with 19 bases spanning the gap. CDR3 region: CASSLTAQPITRELFF. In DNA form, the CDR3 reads TGTGCCAGCAGTTTAACAGCCCAGCCTATAACCCGGGAGCTGTTTTTT.

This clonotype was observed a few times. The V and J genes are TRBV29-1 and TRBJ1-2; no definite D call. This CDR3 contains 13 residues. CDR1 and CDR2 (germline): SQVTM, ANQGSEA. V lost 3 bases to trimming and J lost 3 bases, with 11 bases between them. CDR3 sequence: CSVDPWEDYGYTF. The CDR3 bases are TGCAGCGTTGATCCCTGGGAAGACTATGGCTACACCTTC.

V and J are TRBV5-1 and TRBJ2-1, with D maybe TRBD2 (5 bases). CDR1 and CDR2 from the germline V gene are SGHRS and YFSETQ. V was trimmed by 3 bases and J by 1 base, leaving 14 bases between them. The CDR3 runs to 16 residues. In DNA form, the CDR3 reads TGCGCCAGCAGCTCGCCGGAGCGCGGGTCCTACAATGAGCAGTTCTTC. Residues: CASSSPERGSYNEQFF.

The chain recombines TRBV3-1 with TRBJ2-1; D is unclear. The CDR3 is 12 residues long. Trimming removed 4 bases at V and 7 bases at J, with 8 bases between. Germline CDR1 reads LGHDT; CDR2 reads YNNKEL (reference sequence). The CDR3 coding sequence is TGTGCCAGCAGCCCCAGAGCAAATGAGCAGTTCTTC. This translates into CASSPRANEQFF.

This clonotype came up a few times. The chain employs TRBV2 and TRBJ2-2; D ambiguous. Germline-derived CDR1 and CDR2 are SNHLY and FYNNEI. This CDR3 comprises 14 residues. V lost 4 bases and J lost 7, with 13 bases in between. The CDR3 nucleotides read TGTGCCAGCAGTGCCAGACCCGACGTCGGGGAGCTGTTTTTT. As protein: CASSARPDVGELFF.

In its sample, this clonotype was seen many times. The CDR3 sequence: CSVDLQGQYQETQYF. In DNA, the CDR3 is TGCAGCGTTGACCTCCAGGGACAGTACCAAGAGACCCAGTACTTC. V is TRBV29-1 and J is TRBJ2-5; 7 nucleotides line up with TRBD1. Looked up from germline, CDR1 is SQVTM and CDR2 is ANQGSEA. The CDR3 covers 15 residues. The trim removed 3 bases at V and 0 bases at J, leaving 7 bases unmatched.